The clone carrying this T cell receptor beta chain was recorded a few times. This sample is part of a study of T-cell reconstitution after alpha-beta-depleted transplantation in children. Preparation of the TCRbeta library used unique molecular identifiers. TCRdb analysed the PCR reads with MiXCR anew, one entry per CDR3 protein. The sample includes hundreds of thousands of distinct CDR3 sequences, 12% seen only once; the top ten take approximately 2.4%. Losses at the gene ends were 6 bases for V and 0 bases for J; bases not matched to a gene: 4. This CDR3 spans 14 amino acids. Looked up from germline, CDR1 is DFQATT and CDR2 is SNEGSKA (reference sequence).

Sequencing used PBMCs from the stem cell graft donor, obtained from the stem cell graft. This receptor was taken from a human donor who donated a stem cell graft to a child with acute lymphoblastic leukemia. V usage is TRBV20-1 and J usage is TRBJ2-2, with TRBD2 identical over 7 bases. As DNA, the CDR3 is TGCAGTGCCTTAGCGGGTGCGAACACCGGGGAGCTGTTTTTT. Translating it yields CSALAGANTGELFF.